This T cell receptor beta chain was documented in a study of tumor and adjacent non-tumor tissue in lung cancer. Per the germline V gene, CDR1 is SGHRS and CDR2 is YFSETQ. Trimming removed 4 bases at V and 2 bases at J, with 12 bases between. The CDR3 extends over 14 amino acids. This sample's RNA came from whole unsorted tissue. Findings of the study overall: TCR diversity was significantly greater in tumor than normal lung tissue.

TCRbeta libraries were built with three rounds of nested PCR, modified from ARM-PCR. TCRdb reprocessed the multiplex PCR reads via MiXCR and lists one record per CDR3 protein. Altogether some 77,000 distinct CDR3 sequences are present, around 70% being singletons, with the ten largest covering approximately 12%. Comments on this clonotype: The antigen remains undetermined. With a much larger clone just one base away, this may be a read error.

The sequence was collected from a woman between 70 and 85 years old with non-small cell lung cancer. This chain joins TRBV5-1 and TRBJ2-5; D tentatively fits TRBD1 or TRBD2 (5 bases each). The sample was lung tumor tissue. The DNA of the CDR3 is TGCGCCAGCAGCGGACACGGGGCTCAAGAGACCCAGTACTTC. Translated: CASSGHGAQETQYF.